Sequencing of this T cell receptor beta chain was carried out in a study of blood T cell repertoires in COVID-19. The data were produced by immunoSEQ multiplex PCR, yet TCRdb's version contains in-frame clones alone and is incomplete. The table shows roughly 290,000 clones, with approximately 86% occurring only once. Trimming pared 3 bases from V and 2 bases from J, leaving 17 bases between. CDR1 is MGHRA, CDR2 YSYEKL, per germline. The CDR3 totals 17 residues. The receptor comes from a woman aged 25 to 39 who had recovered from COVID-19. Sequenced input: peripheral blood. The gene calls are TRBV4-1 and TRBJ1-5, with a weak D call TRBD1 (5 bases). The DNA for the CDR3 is TGCGCCAGCAGCCACATCTCTCAGGGCACTCGCAATCAGCCCCAGCATTTT. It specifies CASSHISQGTRNQPQHF.